The next 15 T cell receptor beta chains were all read from a single sample in a study of CD8+CD57+ T cells in acquired aplastic anemia. Genomic DNA, serving as template, underwent TCR beta VDJ and CDR3 profiling. From the reads, TCRdb called clonotypes with MiXCR, one entry per CDR3 protein. The sample has under 200,000 distinct CDR3 sequences, roughly 48% seen once. It was patients with CD8+CD57+ cell expansion by flow cytometry who were chosen for sequencing. Material: sorted CD4+, CD8+, or CD8+CD57+ T cells (not recorded which) from PBMCs. These TCRs come from a human donor with aplastic anemia.

The rearrangement links TRBV6-1 to TRBJ2-7; the match to TRBD2 covers 15 bases. CDR3 length: 17 amino acids. The V and J ends lost 7 bases and 5 bases, in that order; junction bases with no gene match: 12. From germline, CDR1 is MNHNS and CDR2 SASEGT. The CDR3 DNA sequence: TGTGCCAGCACCCTAGGACTAGCGGGAGGGCCGATGAACGAGCAGTACTTC. Translation: CASTLGLAGGPMNEQYF.

This clonotype has a handful of counts. The genes are TRBV20-1 and TRBJ1-2, with D tentatively TRBD1 (6 bases). V lost 0 bases and J lost 6, with 14 bases in between. The CDR3 totals 14 residues. CDR1 and CDR2 from the germline V gene are DFQATT and SNEGSKA (reference sequence). CDR3 nucleotides: TGCAGTGCTAGAGATTGGTGGCAGGGGCATGGCTACACCTTC. Translated: CSARDWWQGHGYTF.

The sample holds many counts of this clonotype. V gene TRBV6-2 or TRBV6-3 combines with J gene TRBJ1-2; D is perhaps TRBD1 (5 bases). The CDR3 length is 18 residues. CDR1 is MNHEY and CDR2 is SVGEGT in the germline V gene. V lost 5 bases to trimming and J lost 5 bases, with 27 bases between them. CDR3 protein: CASSPSRQGNPNAYGYTF. In nucleotides, the CDR3 is TGTGCCAGCAGTCCCTCGCGGCAGGGCAACCCAAACGCATATGGCTACACCTTC.

This clonotype was detected many times. The J gene is TRBJ2-5, the V gene TRBV19; D not certain. The V gene lost 3 bases and the J gene lost 2 bases, with 7 bases spanning the gap. Germline lookup yields CDR1 LNHDA and CDR2 SQIVND (reference sequence). The CDR3 has 13 residues. CDR3 sequence reads: CASSIVGQETQYF. DNA of the CDR3: TGTGCCAGTAGTATTGTTGGGCAAGAGACCCAGTACTTC.

The chain recombines TRBV20-1 with TRBJ1-6; 7 positions match TRBD1. Germline CDR1 and CDR2: DFQATT and SNEGSKA (reference sequence). This CDR3 spans 14 amino acids. The V segment lost 5 bases and the J segment 7 bases; nucleotides outside the gene matches: 8. CDR3 region: CSAVRQGDNSPLHF. The DNA of the CDR3 is TGCAGTGCTGTTCGACAGGGTGACAATTCACCCCTCCACTTT.

This clonotype has ten or more counts. The genes are TRBV7-8 and TRBJ1-2; D is perhaps TRBD1 (5 bases). V was cut by 1 base and J by 8 bases, with 14 bases left in between. The CDR3 has 14 amino acids. From germline, CDR1 is SGHVS and CDR2 FQNEAQ. The CDR3, as DNA: TGTGCCAGCAGCTTAGAGCTGGATAGGGGCGGCTACACCTTC. Protein: CASSLELDRGGYTF.

This chain uses TRBV5-1 with TRBJ2-1, with 9 bases fitting TRBD2. Trimming removed 0 bases from V and 4 bases from J; junction bases left unmatched: 2. The CDR3 extends over 15 amino acids. Germline CDR1 and CDR2: SGHRS and YFSETQ. In DNA, the CDR3 is TGCGCCAGCAGCTTGGTAACTAGCGGGTACAATGAGCAGTTCTTC. Amino acid sequence: CASSLVTSGYNEQFF.

This chain joins TRBV19 and TRBJ2-2, with D perhaps matching TRBD2 (5 bases). Trimming removed 6 bases at V and 6 bases at J, with 14 bases between. CDR3 length: 14 residues. Germline assignment: CDR1 LNHDA and CDR2 SQIVND (reference sequence). CDR3 in DNA: TGTGCCAGTAGCCCCGGAGGCGATGCCGGGGAGCTGTTTTTT. Translated, it gives CASSPGGDAGELFF.

This clonotype has more than one count but fewer than ten. This chain joins TRBV10-3 and TRBJ2-7; a possible D gene is TRBD1 (6 bases). Germline assignment: CDR1 ENHRY and CDR2 SYGVKD. The CDR3 loop spans 12 amino acids. V lost 10 bases to trimming and J lost 3 bases, with 13 bases between them. The CDR3 DNA reads as TGTGCCACCCAAAAACAGGGCTACGAGCAGTACTTC. It yields the protein CATQKQGYEQYF.

V and J are TRBV2 and TRBJ1-1; unclear D gene. This CDR3 region has 14 residues. Germline V lookup: CDR1 SNHLY, CDR2 FYNNEI. V was cut by 4 bases and J by 0 bases, with 9 bases left in between. Here the CDR3 reads CASSVETVNTEAFF. The DNA of the CDR3 is TGTGCCAGCAGTGTTGAGACGGTGAACACTGAAGCTTTCTTT. The variable domain in full, with the rest retrieved from reference TRBV2 and TRBJ1-1, is EPEVTQTPSHQVTQMGQEVILRCVPISNHLYFYWYRQILGQKVEFLVSFYNNEISEKSEIFDDQFSVERPDGSNFTLKIRSTKLEDSAMYFCASSVETVNTEAFFGQGTRLTVV.

V gene TRBV2 combines with J gene TRBJ2-7, with 7 bases aligning to TRBD1. CDR3 length: 16 residues. Looked up from germline, CDR1 is SNHLY and CDR2 is FYNNEI. After removal of 8 bases from V and 1 base from J, the junction contained 14 bases not matched to a gene. CDR3 protein: CASYSPGTEKSYEQYF. CDR3 sequence (DNA): TGTGCCAGCTATAGTCCCGGGACAGAGAAGTCCTACGAGCAGTACTTC.

Ten or more counts support this clonotype. This chain uses TRBV20-1 with TRBJ2-2; D is unresolved. V was cut by 6 bases and J by 8 bases, with 10 bases left in between. CDR1 is DFQATT and CDR2 is SNEGSKA in the germline V gene (reference sequence). This CDR3 comprises 11 residues. CDR3 bases: TGCAGTGCAGGGTTTCTGGGGGAGCTGTTTTTT. Its protein is CSAGFLGELFF.

In this sample, this clonotype turned up many times. The chain links TRBV7-3 to TRBJ2-2; the D is unclear. Trimming stripped 5 bases from V and 3 bases from J, with 13 bases between. Germline V gene lookup returns CDR1 SGHTA and CDR2 FQGTGA. This CDR3 comprises 15 residues. The CDR3 loop is CASSPLGSHTGELFF. The DNA for the CDR3 is TGTGCCAGCAGCCCATTAGGTAGCCACACCGGGGAGCTGTTTTTT.

The table lists this clonotype with a few counts. The chain uses TRBV20-1 and TRBJ1-6, with D perhaps matching TRBD1 (5 bases). Looked up from germline, CDR1 is DFQATT and CDR2 is SNEGSKA (reference sequence). Between the trimmed V and J ends, which lost 2 bases and 7 bases, there was a span of 9 bases. The CDR3 is made up of 13 amino acids. The DNA for the CDR3 is TGCAGTGCTAGAAGGACACCGAATTCACCCCTCCACTTT. This translates into CSARRTPNSPLHF.

This clonotype has ten or more counts. This sequence joins TRBV19 and TRBJ1-3, with a possible D match to TRBD1 (5 bases). The CDR3 contains 14 residues. V lost 4 bases to trimming and J lost 0 bases, with 7 bases between them. Germline V lookup: CDR1 LNHDA, CDR2 SQIVND (reference sequence). The DNA of the CDR3 is TGTGCCAGTAGTACGACAGTCTCTGGAAACACCATATATTTT. As protein: CASSTTVSGNTIYF. Full variable domain (rest looked up from reference TRBV19 and TRBJ1-3): DGGITQSPKYLFRKEGQNVTLSCEQNLNHDAMYWYRQDPGQGLRLIYYSQIVNDFQKGDIAEGYSVSREKKESFPLTVTSAQKNPTAFYLCASSTTVSGNTIYFGEGSWLTVV.